This TCR beta chain was identified in a study of blood T cell repertoires in COVID-19. Generated by immunoSEQ multiplex PCR, the TCRdb table keeps only in-frame clones and is missing some. The sample has more than 100,000 clones; nearly 90% are singletons. CDR3 length equals 14 residues. The V gene lost 6 bases and the J gene lost 2 bases, with 10 bases spanning the gap. Germline CDR1 is LGHDT and CDR2 is YNNKEL (reference sequence). This receptor was obtained from a woman in her sixties or seventies with COVID-19, enrolled during active disease. The gene calls are TRBV3-1 (or the pseudogene TRBV3-2) and TRBJ2-2, with D possibly being TRBD1 (6 bases). Sequencing used peripheral blood. In nucleotides, the CDR3 is TGTGCCAGCAGGCCCAGGGGAAACACCGGGGAGCTGTTTTTT. It yields the protein CASRPRGNTGELFF.